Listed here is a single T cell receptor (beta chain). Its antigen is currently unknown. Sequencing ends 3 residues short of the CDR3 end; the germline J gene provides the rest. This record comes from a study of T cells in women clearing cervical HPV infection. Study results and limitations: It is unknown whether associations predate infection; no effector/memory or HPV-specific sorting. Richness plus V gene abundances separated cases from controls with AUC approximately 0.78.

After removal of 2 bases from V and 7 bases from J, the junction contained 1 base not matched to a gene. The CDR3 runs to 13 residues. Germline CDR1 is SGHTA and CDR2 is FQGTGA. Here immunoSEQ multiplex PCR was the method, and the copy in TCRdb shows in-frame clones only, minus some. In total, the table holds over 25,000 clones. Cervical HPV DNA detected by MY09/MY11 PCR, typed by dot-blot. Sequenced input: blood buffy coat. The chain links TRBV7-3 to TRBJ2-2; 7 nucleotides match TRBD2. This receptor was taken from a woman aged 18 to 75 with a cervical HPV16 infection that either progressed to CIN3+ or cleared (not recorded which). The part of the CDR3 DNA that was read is TGTGCCAGCAGCTTATCGGGGGGCGGGGAG. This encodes CASSLSGGGE. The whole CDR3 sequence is CASSLSGGGELFF.